These T cell receptor beta chains were read from a single sample in a study of T-cell memory formation after mild COVID-19. TCRdb re-called the 5' RACE reads with MiXCR, one entry per CDR3 protein. The sample holds around 29,000 distinct CDR3 sequences, around 12% seen once. Sequencing input: PBMCs or a T cell subset sorted from them (not recorded which). These receptors came from an adult woman who had mild COVID-19 (a few samples of this study predate the infection). Cell type and time point are not known. CDR3s include the opening cysteine and the closing phenylalanine or tryptophan. A D gene is named only where the DNA matches it firmly. Clone size, where shown, is once, few, many, or a class for clones that have expanded.

cdr3_nt cdr3_aa clone_size d_call j_call v_call
TGTGCCAGCAGTTACCGGGACGCGGGGTCTCACACCGGGGAGCTGTTTTTT CASSYRDAGSHTGELFF many NA TRBJ2-2 TRBV7-8
TGCGCCAGCAGCTTGGAAGGGGGCGTTTGGGATGAGCAGTTCTTC CASSLEGGVWDEQFF many TRBD1 TRBJ2-1 TRBV5-1
TGTGCCAGCAGTTACTCAAGGCGCGAGGGGTATACAGATACGCAGTATTTT CASSYSRREGYTDTQYF many NA TRBJ2-3 TRBV6-2/TRBV6-3
TGCGCCAGCAGGGGCAGCTCTGAAGCTTTCTTT CASRGSSEAFF many NA TRBJ1-1 TRBV5-1
TGTGCCAGCAGCTTAGTTAAGGACGAGCAGTTCTTC CASSLVKDEQFF NA NA TRBJ2-1 TRBV7-9
TGTGCCAGCAAAACAGGGATGGCGGGATTCACCGGGGAGCTGTTTTTT CASKTGMAGFTGELFF many NA TRBJ2-2 TRBV2
TGTGCCACCAGCAGAGACACGCGGACAGGGGGTGAGCAGTACTTC CATSRDTRTGGEQYF many TRBD1 TRBJ2-7 TRBV15
TGTGCCAGCAGTTTAGCGGGGGGGAACACCGGGGAGCTGTTTTTT CASSLAGGNTGELFF medium-sized NA TRBJ2-2 TRBV12-3/TRBV12-4
TGTGCCAGTAGAACAGGGGGAGGCAATCAGCCCCAGCATTTT CASRTGGGNQPQHF many TRBD1 TRBJ1-5 TRBV2
TGTGCCACCAGTGATAGTCGGGAGGGCCGCTACGAGCAGTACTTC CATSDSREGRYEQYF NA TRBD2 TRBJ2-7 TRBV24-1
TGTGCCAGCAGCTTCGAACTAGCGGGGGACCACAATGAGCAGTTCTTC CASSFELAGDHNEQFF NA TRBD2 TRBJ2-1 TRBV7-6
TGTGCCAGCATTTCGACAGGGACCCCCTACGAGCAGTACTTC CASISTGTPYEQYF NA TRBD1 TRBJ2-7 TRBV6-1
TGTGCCAGCAGTGAAAGGGCTAGCGGGAGGCGCTACAATGAGCAGTTCTTC CASSERASGRRYNEQFF many TRBD2 TRBJ2-1 TRBV6-1
TGTGCCAGCAGTCTACAGGGGGCCCTGAACACCGGGGAGCTGTTTTTT CASSLQGALNTGELFF many TRBD1 TRBJ2-2 TRBV12-3/TRBV12-4
TGCAGTGCTAGAGATCCCCAGGGAGGGCAGGAGACCCAGTACTTC CSARDPQGGQETQYF few TRBD2 TRBJ2-5 TRBV20-1
TGCGCCAGCAGCTTGTATAGCGGGGAAGGGGGAAATGAGCAGTTCTTC CASSLYSGEGGNEQFF few TRBD2 TRBJ2-1 TRBV5-1
TGCAGTGCTAGAGGGGGACAGGGAAACCACAATGAGCAGTTCTTC CSARGGQGNHNEQFF many TRBD1 TRBJ2-1 TRBV20-1
TGTGCCAGCAGCCTGCGCGGGGTAGCGGGCCTCAATGAGCAGTTCTTC CASSLRGVAGLNEQFF many TRBD2 TRBJ2-1 TRBV11-3
TGTGCCAGCTCCTTCGGGAGGGGGACCGTACAAGAGACCCAGTACTTC CASSFGRGTVQETQYF many TRBD2 TRBJ2-5 TRBV18
TGTGCCAGTAGTATAAGGCGGGACAGGGGCCACGAGCAGTACTTC CASSIRRDRGHEQYF many TRBD1 TRBJ2-7 TRBV19
TGTGCCAGCAGCTTCTCTGGGAACACCGGGGAGCTGTTTTTT CASSFSGNTGELFF many NA TRBJ2-2 TRBV7-9
TGTGCCAGCAGCCCGAACAGGGGATCACTGGTCGAGCAGTACTTC CASSPNRGSLVEQYF many TRBD1 TRBJ2-7 TRBV7-8
TGTGCCACCAGCATACGGAGCGGGCATGGAGATACGCAGTATTTT CATSIRSGHGDTQYF many NA TRBJ2-3 TRBV15